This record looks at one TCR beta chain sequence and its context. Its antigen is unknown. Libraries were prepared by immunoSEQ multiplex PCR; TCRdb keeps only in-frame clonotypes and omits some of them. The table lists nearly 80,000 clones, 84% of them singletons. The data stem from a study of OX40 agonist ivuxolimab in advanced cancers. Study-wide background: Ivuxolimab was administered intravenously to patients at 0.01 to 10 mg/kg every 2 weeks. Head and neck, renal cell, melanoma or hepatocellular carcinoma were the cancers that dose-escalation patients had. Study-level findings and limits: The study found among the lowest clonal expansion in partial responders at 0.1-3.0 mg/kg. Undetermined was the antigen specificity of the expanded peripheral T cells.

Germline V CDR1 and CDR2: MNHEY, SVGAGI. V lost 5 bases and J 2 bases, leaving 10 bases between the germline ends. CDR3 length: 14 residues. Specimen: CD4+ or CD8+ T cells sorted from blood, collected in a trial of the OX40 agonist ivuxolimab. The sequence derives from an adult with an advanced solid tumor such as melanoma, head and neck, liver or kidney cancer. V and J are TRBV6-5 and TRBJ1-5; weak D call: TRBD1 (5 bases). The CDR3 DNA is TGTGCCAGCAGTAGGGGTAGGGGCAATCAGCCCCAGCATTTT. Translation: CASSRGRGNQPQHF.